Given below is one T cell receptor (beta chain) in context. Its antigen is still unknown. No much larger clone is present one base from it, and per-base qualities are unavailable. Counted from cysteine to phenylalanine, this CDR3 has 14 amino acids. Only the CDR3 portion is preserved as DNA: 42 bases, with reading frame beginning at the first base. The germline V gene (reference sequence) provides CDR1 SGHKS and CDR2 YYEKEE. The germline ends are 10 bases apart after V is trimmed by 0 bases and J by 3 bases. Genomic DNA was extracted with the Qiagen DNeasy kit from unsorted PBMCs and from negatively selected CD4+ and CD8+ fractions. TCR beta CDR3 regions were amplified by immunoSEQ multiplex PCR using primers annealing to V and J segments. A synthetic immune receptor repertoire was used to minimize amplification bias, and any remaining bias was removed computationally after sequencing. The authors' analysis ran thus. Repertoire diversity was quantified as the Shannon entropy index using custom Python scripts. Unsorted, CD4+ and CD8+ repertoires were examined separately, except in combined analyses, for which CD4+ and CD8+ sequences were merged in silico. Clonal expansion was defined as a frequency increase of at least 2-fold after treatment compared with C1D1, and clones undetected at baseline were assigned a pseudocount of 0.5. Clones with 0 or 1 copy at C1D1 were classified as singleton clones, and clones with 2 or more copies were classified as non-singleton clones. By matching protein sequences in sorted samples from the same patient, clones expanded in unsorted samples were annotated as CD4+, CD8+ or unknown. Wilcoxon tests on paired samples were used to test diversity changes from C1D1 to C4D1. TCRdb's version of the immuneACCESS table is confined to in-frame rearrangements and falls short of the full clone set. An unresolved V gene accounts for under half of the shortfall where checked; the remainder is of unknown origin. That table gives V, J and clone size, and the DNA gave D and trimming. This sample holds 21,000 or so clones; approximately 69% were observed only once. The ten biggest clones cover 20% to 25% of the sample.

The sample's time point label, decoded: cycle 1 day 1 (C1D1), immediately before nivolumab initiation. Every trial patient had relapsed after autologous stem cell transplantation, and cohorts A, B and C differed in prior brentuximab vedotin exposure. The trial cohort comprised some 60 patients with relapsed/refractory classical Hodgkin lymphoma whose best overall responses were complete response, partial response or progressive disease. In the multi-cohort phase II CheckMate 205 trial, trial patients received single-agent nivolumab. An independent review committee assessed best overall response by applying the 2007 International Working Group response criteria. Trial PBMCs were collected just before the start of nivolumab (C1D1) and during therapy at cycle 2 day 1 and cycle 4 day 1. After peripheral blood was drawn into 8 mL Vacutainer Cell Preparation Tubes, PBMCs were isolated by centrifugation and then cryopreserved.

These data originate in a study of PD-1 blockade in classical Hodgkin lymphoma (dated by TCRdb to 2019 to 2021). Some background on the complete study: Nivolumab dosing was 3 mg/kg intravenously every 2 weeks, continuing until either disease progression or unacceptable toxicity. A peripheral blood immune signature of response to PD-1 blockade in classical Hodgkin lymphoma was defined using TCR beta sequencing and CyTOF.

The investigation overall reported the following: Lower diversity was observed in patients in whom nivolumab was started less than 1 year after ASCT, and these patients were excluded from later analyses so that confounding by immune reconstitution would be avoided. Baseline TCR diversity was reported to be lower in newly diagnosed patients than in healthy donors and to be lower still in relapsed/refractory patients. Baseline diversity similar to that of newly diagnosed patients was observed in trial patients achieving complete response, whereas significantly lower diversity was observed in partial responders and progressors. The study was restricted to a single clinical trial cohort, and the causes of repertoire differences, possibly disease activity or prior therapy, were left undefined. A significant rise by C4D1 was seen in CD4+ but not CD8+ TCR diversity (p=0.0027 vs p=0.16), with the rise being most apparent in complete responders (p=0.02).

This material consisted of peripheral blood mononuclear cells (PBMCs), taken at baseline. This sequence uses TRBV5-5 and TRBJ2-7, with TRBD2 perhaps the D gene, on 5 matching bases. The clonotype originates from a human donor with classical Hodgkin lymphoma. The CDR3 protein is CASSLEASLYEQYF. The DNA reads as follows: TGTGCCAGCAGCTTGGAGGCTAGCCTCTACGAGCAGTACTTC.